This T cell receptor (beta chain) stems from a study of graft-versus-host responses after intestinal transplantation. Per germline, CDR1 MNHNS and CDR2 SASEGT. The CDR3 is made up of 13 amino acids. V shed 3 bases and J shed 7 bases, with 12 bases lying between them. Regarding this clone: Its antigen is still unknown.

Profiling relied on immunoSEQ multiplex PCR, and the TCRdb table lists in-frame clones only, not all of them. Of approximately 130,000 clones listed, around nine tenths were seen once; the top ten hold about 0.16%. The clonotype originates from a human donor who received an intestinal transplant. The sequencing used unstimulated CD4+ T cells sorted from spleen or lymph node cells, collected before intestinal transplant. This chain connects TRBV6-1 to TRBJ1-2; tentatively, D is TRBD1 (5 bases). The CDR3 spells CASSDYTGSGYTF. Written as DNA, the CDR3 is TGTGCCAGCAGTGATTACACAGGCAGTGGCTACACCTTC.